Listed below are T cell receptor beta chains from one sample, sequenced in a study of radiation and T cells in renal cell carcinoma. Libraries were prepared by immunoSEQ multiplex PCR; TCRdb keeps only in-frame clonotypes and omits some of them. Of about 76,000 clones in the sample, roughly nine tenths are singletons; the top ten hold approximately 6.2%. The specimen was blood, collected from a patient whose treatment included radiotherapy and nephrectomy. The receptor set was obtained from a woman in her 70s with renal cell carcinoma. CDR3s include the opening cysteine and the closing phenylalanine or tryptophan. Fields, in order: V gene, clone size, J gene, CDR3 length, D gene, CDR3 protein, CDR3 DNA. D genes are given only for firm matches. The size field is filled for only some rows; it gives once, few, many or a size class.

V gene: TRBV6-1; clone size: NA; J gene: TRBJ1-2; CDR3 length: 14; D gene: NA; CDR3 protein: CASSVLGGIEGYTF; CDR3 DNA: TGTGCCAGCAGTGTCCTGGGGGGGATCGAAGGCTACACCTTC
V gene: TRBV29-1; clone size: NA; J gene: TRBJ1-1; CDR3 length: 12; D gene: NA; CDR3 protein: CSVPPGPTEAFF; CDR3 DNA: TGCAGCGTTCCCCCCGGACCCACTGAAGCTTTCTTT
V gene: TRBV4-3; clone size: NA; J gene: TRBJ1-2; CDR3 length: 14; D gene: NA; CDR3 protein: CASSHPGGLYGYTF; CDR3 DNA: TGCGCCAGCAGCCACCCCGGCGGGCTCTATGGCTACACCTTC
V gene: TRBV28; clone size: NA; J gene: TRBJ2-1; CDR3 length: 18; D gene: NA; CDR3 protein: CASSSDFLVAGVRDEQFF; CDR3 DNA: TGTGCCAGCAGTTCCGACTTCCTGGTGGCGGGTGTTAGGGATGAGCAGTTCTTC
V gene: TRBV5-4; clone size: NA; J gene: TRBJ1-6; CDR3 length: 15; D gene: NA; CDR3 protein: CASSLERGRNSPLHF; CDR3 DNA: TGTGCCAGCAGCTTGGAGAGGGGAAGAAATTCACCCCTCCACTTT
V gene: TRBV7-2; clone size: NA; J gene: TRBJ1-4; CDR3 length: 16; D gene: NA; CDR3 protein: CASSLAHGKPDEKLFF; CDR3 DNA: TGTGCCAGCAGCTTAGCCCACGGCAAGCCTGATGAAAAACTGTTTTTT
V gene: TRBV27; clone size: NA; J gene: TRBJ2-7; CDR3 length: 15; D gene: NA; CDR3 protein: CASSRGPGDSYEQYF; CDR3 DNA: TGTGCCAGCAGTCGAGGACCAGGAGACTCCTACGAGCAGTACTTC
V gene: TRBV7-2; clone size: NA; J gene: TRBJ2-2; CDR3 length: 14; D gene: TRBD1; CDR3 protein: CASIEQGYTGELFF; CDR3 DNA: TGTGCCAGCATCGAACAGGGGTACACCGGGGAGCTGTTTTTT
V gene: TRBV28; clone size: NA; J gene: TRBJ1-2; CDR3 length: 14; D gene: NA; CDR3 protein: CASSPPTANYGYTF; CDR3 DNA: TGTGCCAGCAGCCCGCCGACGGCGAACTATGGCTACACCTTC
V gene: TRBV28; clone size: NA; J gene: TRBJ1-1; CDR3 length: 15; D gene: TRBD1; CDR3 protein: CASSWRQGLKTEAFF; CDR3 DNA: TGTGCCAGCAGCTGGCGACAGGGGCTGAAGACTGAAGCTTTCTTT
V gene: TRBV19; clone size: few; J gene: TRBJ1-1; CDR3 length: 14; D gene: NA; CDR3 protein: CASTLGRGNTEAFF; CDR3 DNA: TGTGCCAGTACCCTAGGACGGGGTAACACTGAAGCTTTCTTT
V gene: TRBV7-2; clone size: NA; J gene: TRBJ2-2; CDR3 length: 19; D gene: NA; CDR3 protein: CASSPQRISRAPNTGELFF; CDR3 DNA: TGTGCCAGCAGCCCCCAGAGGATTAGTAGGGCCCCGAACACCGGGGAGCTGTTTTTT
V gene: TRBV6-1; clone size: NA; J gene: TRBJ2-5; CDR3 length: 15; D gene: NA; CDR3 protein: CASRVQGNGRETQYF; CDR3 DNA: TGTGCCAGCAGGGTCCAGGGTAATGGTCGAGAGACCCAGTACTTC
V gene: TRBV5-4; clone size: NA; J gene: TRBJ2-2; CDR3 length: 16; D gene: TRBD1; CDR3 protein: CASSLGGQAGTGELFF; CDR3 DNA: TGTGCCAGCAGCTTGGGGGGACAGGCGGGCACCGGGGAGCTGTTTTTT
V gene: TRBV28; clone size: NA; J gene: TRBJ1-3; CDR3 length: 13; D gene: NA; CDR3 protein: CASTSGGGNTIYF; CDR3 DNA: TGTGCCAGCACCTCGGGGGGTGGAAACACCATATATTTT
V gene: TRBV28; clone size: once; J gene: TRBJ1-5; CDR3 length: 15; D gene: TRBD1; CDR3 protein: CASSRLDRVNQPQHF; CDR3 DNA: TGTGCCAGCAGTCGACTGGACAGGGTGAATCAGCCCCAGCATTTT
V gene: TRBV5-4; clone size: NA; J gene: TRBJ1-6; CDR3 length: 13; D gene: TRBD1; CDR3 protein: CASSWTGHSPLHF; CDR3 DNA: TGTGCCAGCAGTTGGACAGGCCATTCACCCCTCCACTTT
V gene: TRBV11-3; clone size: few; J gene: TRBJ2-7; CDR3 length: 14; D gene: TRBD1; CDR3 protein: CASSSTGKGNEQYF; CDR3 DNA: TGTGCCAGCAGCTCGACAGGGAAGGGAAACGAGCAGTACTTC
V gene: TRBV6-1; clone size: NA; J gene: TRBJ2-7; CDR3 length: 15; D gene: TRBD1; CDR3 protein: CASSGQGTSRDEQYF; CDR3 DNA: TGTGCCAGCAGTGGACAGGGGACATCCCGTGACGAGCAGTACTTC
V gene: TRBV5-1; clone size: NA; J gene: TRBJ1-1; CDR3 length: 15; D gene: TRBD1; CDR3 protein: CASSLRTGANTEAFF; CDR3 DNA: TGCGCCAGCAGCTTAAGGACAGGGGCGAACACTGAAGCTTTCTTT
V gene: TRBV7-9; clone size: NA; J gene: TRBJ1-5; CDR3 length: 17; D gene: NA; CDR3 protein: CASSLFAGDHGNQPQHF; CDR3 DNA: TGTGCCAGCAGCTTATTTGCGGGGGATCATGGCAATCAGCCCCAGCATTTT
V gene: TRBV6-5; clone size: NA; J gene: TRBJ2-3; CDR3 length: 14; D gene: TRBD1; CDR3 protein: CASSIPGQGSTQYF; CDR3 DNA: TGTGCCAGCAGTATCCCGGGACAGGGTAGTACGCAGTATTTT
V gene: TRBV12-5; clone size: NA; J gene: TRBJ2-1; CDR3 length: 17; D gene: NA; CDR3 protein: CASGLVVGPVSYNEQFF; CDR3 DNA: TGTGCTAGTGGTTTGGTAGTCGGACCCGTCTCCTACAATGAGCAGTTCTTC
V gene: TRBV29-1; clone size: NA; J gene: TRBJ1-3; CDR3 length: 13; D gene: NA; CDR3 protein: CSVSALSGNTIYF; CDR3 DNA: TGCAGCGTCTCGGCCCTCTCTGGAAACACCATATATTTT
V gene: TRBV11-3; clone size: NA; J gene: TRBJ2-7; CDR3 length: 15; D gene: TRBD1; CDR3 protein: CASSYPRGPDYEQYF; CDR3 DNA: TGTGCCAGCAGCTACCCTAGGGGGCCGGACTACGAGCAGTACTTC
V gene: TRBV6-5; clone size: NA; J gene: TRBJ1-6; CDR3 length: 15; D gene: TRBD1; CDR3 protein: CASSYQGQMNSPLHF; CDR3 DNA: TGTGCCAGCAGTTACCAGGGACAGATGAATTCACCCCTCCACTTT
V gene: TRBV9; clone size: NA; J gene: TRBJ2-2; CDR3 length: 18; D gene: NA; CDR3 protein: CASSVATGGRANTGELFF; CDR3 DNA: TGTGCCAGCAGCGTAGCTACTGGGGGACGCGCGAACACCGGGGAGCTGTTTTTT
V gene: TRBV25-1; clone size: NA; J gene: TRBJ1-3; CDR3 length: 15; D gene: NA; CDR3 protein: CASSDRPPSGNTIYF; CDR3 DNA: TGTGCCAGCTCCGACAGGCCACCCTCTGGAAACACCATATATTTT
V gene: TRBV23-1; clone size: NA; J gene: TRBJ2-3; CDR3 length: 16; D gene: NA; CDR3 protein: CASSQWKATSTDTQYF; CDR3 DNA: TGCGCCAGCAGTCAATGGAAGGCAACTAGCACAGATACGCAGTATTTT
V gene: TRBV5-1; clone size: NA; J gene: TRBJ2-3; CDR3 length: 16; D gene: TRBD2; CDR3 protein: CASSGGLAGGTDTQYF; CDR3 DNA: TGCGCCAGCAGCGGCGGACTAGCGGGGGGCACAGATACGCAGTATTTT
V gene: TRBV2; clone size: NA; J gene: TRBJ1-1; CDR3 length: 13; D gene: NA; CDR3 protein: CASTLDGNTEAFF; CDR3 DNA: TGTGCCAGCACTTTGGACGGGAACACTGAAGCTTTCTTT
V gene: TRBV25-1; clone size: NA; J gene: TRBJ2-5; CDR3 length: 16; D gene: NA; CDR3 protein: CASSRTTGTTRETQYF; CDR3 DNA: TGTGCCAGCAGTAGAACCACCGGGACAACCCGGGAGACCCAGTACTTC
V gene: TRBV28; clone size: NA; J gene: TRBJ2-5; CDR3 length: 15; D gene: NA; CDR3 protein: CASSSLRKVSMDQYF; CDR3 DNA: TGTGCCAGCAGTTCCCTAAGAAAAGTGTCTATGGACCAGTACTTC
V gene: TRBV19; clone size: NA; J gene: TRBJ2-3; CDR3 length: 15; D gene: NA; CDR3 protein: CASSSLGGVRDTQYF; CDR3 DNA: TGTGCCAGTAGTAGTTTGGGGGGCGTGAGGGATACGCAGTATTTT
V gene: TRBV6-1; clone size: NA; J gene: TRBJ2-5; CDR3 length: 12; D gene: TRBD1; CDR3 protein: CAGDRGRETQYF; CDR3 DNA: TGTGCCGGAGACAGGGGGCGAGAGACCCAGTACTTC
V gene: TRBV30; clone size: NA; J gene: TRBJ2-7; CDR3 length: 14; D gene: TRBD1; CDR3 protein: CAWSAGQGGYEQYF; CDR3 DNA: TGTGCCTGGAGTGCGGGACAGGGAGGCTACGAGCAGTACTTC
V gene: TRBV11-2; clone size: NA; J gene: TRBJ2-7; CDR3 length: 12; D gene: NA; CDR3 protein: CASSHYMGEQYF; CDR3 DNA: TGTGCCAGCAGCCATTACATGGGCGAGCAGTACTTC
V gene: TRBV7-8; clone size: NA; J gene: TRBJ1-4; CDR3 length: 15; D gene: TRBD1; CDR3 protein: CASSSGGQSNEKLFF; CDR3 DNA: TGTGCCAGCAGCTCCGGGGGACAGTCTAATGAAAAACTGTTTTTT
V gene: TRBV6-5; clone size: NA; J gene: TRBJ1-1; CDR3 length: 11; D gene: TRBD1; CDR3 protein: CASSRDRGAFF; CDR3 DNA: TGTGCCAGCAGCCGGGACAGGGGAGCTTTCTTT
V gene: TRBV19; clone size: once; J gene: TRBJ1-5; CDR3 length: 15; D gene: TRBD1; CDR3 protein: CASSVTGQGDQPQHF; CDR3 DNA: TGTGCCAGTAGTGTCACGGGACAGGGGGATCAGCCCCAGCATTTT
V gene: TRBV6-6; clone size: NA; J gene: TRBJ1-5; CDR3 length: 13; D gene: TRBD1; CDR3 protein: CASSDRGHQPQHF; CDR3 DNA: TGTGCCAGCAGTGACAGGGGCCATCAGCCCCAGCATTTT
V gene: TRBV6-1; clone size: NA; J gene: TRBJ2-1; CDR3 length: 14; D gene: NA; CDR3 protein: CASHQSGAYNEQFF; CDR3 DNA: TGTGCCAGCCACCAGAGCGGAGCCTACAATGAGCAGTTCTTC
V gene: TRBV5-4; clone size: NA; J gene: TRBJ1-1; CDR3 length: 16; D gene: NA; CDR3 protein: CASSLGGRGMNTEAFF; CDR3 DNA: TGTGCCAGCAGCTTGGGCGGGCGGGGAATGAACACTGAAGCTTTCTTT
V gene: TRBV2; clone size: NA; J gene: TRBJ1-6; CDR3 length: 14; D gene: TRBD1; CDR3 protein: CASSEGQGDSPLHF; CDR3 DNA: TGTGCCAGCAGTGAGGGACAGGGGGATTCACCCCTCCACTTT
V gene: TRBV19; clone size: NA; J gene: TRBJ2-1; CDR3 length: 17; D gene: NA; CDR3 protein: CASSMGGSGSSYNEQFF; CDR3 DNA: TGTGCCAGTAGTATGGGTGGTTCAGGCAGCTCCTACAATGAGCAGTTCTTC
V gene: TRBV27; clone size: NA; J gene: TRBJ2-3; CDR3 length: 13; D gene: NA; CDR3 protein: CASSFPPPYTQYF; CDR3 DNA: TGTGCCAGCAGTTTCCCCCCACCTTATACGCAGTATTTT
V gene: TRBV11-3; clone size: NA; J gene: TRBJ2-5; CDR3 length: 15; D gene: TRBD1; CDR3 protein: CASSSRTGLLETQYF; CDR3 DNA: TGTGCCAGCAGCTCCCGGACAGGGTTGTTGGAGACCCAGTACTTC
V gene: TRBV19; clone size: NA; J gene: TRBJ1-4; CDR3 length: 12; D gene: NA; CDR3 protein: CASSEGLEKLFF; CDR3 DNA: TGTGCCAGTAGTGAGGGTCTTGAAAAACTGTTTTTT
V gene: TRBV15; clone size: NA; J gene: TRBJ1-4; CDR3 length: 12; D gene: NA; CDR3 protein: CATRAGEEKLFF; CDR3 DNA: TGTGCCACCAGGGCAGGGGAGGAAAAACTGTTTTTT
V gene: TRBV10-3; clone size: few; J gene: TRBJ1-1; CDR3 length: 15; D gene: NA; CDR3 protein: CAISDRGRPISAAFF; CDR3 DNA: TGTGCCATCAGTGATAGGGGCAGACCTATTTCGGCTGCTTTCTTT
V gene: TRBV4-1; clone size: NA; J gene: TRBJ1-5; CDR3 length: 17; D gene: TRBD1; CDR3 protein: CASSQDGDSSSNQPQHF; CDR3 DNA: TGCGCCAGCAGCCAAGATGGGGACAGTTCTAGCAATCAGCCCCAGCATTTT
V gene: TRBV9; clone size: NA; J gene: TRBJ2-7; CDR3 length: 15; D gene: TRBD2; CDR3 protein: CASSVGVAGTYEQYF; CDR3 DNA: TGTGCCAGCAGCGTAGGGGTAGCGGGGACCTACGAGCAGTACTTC
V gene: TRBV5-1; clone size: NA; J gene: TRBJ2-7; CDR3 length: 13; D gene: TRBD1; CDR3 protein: CASRRTGDHEQYF; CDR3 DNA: TGCGCCAGCAGACGGACAGGGGACCACGAGCAGTACTTC
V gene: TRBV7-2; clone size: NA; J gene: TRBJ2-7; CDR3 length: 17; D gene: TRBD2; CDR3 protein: CASSLGTSGGPRGEQYF; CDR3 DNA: TGTGCCAGCAGCCTAGGGACTAGCGGGGGACCCAGGGGCGAGCAGTACTTC
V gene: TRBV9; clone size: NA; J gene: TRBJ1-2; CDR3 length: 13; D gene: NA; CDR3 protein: CASSVGVAYGYTF; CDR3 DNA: TGTGCCAGCAGCGTAGGGGTAGCCTATGGCTACACCTTC
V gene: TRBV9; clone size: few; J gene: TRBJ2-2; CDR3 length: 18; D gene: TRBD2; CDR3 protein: CASSVPSGGAPNTGELFF; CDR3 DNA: TGTGCCAGCAGCGTACCTAGCGGGGGGGCACCGAACACCGGGGAGCTGTTTTTT
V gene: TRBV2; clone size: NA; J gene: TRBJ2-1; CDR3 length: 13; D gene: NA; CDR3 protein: CASSEAKGGEQFF; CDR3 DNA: TGTGCCAGCAGTGAAGCGAAGGGGGGTGAGCAGTTCTTC
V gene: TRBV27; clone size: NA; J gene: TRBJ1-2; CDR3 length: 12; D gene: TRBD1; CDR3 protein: CASGGQYYGYTF; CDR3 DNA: TGTGCCAGCGGGGGACAGTACTATGGCTACACCTTC
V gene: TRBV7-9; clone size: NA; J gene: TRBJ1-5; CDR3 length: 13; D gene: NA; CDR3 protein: CASSLEGGQPQHF; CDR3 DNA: TGTGCCAGCAGCTTAGAAGGGGGTCAGCCCCAGCATTTT